The clone carrying this T cell receptor (beta chain) was seen many times. Its antigen is still unknown. The PBMCs used were ones drawn from 10 ml of fresh peripheral blood. Investigators amplified TCR beta CDR3 regions from RNA transcripts. Second-round multiplex PCR came after first-round RT-PCR with HTBI primers. TCRdb reanalysed the multiplex PCR reads using MiXCR and keeps one entry per CDR3 protein. The sample holds about 210,000 distinct CDR3 sequences; roughly 27% are singletons and the top ten take approximately 9%. The sample belongs to a study of Graves' ophthalmopathy and Graves' hyperthyroidism. V was pared by 8 bases and J by 0 bases, with 11 bases between. The length of the CDR3 is 13 residues. Whole-study findings and limits: Ophthalmopathy progression was predicted with 65% to 71% sensitivity and approximately 72% specificity. The blood repertoire also included most expanded thyroid clonotypes above 0.001 frequency.

The rearrangement links TRBV12-3 or TRBV12-4 to TRBJ2-7; unclear D gene. The sequenced sample was peripheral blood. The TCR sequence derives from a man aged 50-59 years with Graves' ophthalmopathy. This CDR3 reads CASRSGPSYEQYF. CDR3 sequence (DNA): TGTGCCAGCCGCTCCGGGCCCTCCTACGAGCAGTACTTC.